The 19 T cell receptor beta chains given below trace back to one sample, sequenced in a study of neoadjuvant nivolumab and ipilimumab in lung cancer (dated by TCRdb to 2019 to 2021). Receptor libraries were prepared by the immunoSEQ multiplex PCR assay. Entries here come from immuneACCESS through TCRdb and include only in-frame sequences with V and J called. Some clones fail to appear in such tables; in the studies checked, an unresolved V gene covers under half of the shortfall, and the cause of the remainder is unknown. The sample yields roughly 28,000 clones; about 83% were counted once. The ten largest account for 5% to 6% of the sample. The time point label, as the study defines it: at surgical resection after neoadjuvant nivolumab +/- ipilimumab. The specimen was tumor tissue, collected after neoadjuvant nivolumab, alone or with ipilimumab, at or shortly before surgery. Receptor source: an adult with non-small cell lung cancer.

The sample holds one count of this clone. The chain is built from TRBV11-3 and TRBJ2-2; 8 nucleotides agree with TRBD2. Germline-derived CDR1 and CDR2 are SGHNT and YENEEA. CDR3 length: 16 amino acids. After removal of 2 bases from V and 7 bases from J, the junction contained 9 bases not matched to a gene. CDR3 sequence: CASSLIAGKRHGELFF. The CDR3 DNA sequence: TGTGCCAGCAGCTTAATAGCGGGAAAGCGGCACGGGGAGCTGTTTTTT.

J is TRBJ2-3 and V is TRBV29-1; the D is unclear. V was shortened by 4 bases and J by 1 base, with 9 bases between the two germline ends. Germline-derived CDR1 and CDR2 are SQVTM and ANQGSEA. The CDR3 is 13 amino acids. CDR3 bases: TGCAGCGTTGCGGCAGTTCGCACAGATACGCAGTATTTT. Amino acids: CSVAAVRTDTQYF.

This rearrangement joins TRBV19 to TRBJ1-1; 8 bases are a match to TRBD1. Germline V gene sequence: CDR1 LNHDA, CDR2 SQIVND (reference sequence). The CDR3 is 14 residues long. V dropped 7 bases and J dropped 4; count of bases not matched to a gene: 8. In DNA form, the CDR3 reads TGTGCCAGTACCCCGGACAGGGTGAGCACTGAAGCTTTCTTT. Translation: CASTPDRVSTEAFF.

The rearrangement uses TRBV5-4 and TRBJ2-1; 7 nucleotides line up with TRBD2. Trimming removed 2 bases from V and 2 bases from J; junction bases left unmatched: 4. The CDR3 runs 15 residues. Germline lookup yields CDR1 SGHNT and CDR2 YYREEE (reference sequence). The CDR3 DNA sequence: TGTGCCAGCAGCTTTTCTAGCGGAGCCTACAATGAGCAGTTCTTC. This encodes CASSFSSGAYNEQFF.

Written as DNA, the CDR3 is TGTGCCAGCAGCTTGCCGTTCGGCCAGGGAACCTACGAGCAGTACTTC. It yields the protein CASSLPFGQGTYEQYF. The chain joins TRBV5-6 to TRBJ2-7, with D tentatively TRBD1 (5 bases). Germline-derived CDR1 and CDR2 are SGHDT and YYEEEE. Trimming cost V 1 base and J 2 bases, with 16 bases left between them. There are 16 residues in the CDR3.

This chain joins TRBV5-6 and TRBJ1-2; TRBD1 agrees at 10 bases. V shed 0 bases and J 5 bases; nucleotides not matched to a gene: 7. Germline lookup yields CDR1 SGHDT and CDR2 YYEEEE. CDR3 length: 16 amino acids. CDR3 nucleotides: TGTGCCAGCAGCTTGGGGGAGACAGGGGGCGCTTATGGCTACACCTTC. It translates to CASSLGETGGAYGYTF.

The chain has TRBV5-1 and TRBJ1-3, with 8 bases aligning to TRBD1. V gave up 6 bases and J gave up 2 bases; unmatched junction bases: 1. The CDR3 length is 13 residues. Germline V gene lookup returns CDR1 SGHRS and CDR2 YFSETQ. The CDR3 region is CASTTGAGNTIYF. CDR3 nucleotide sequence: TGCGCCAGCACGACAGGGGCTGGAAACACCATATATTTT.

The chain has TRBV7-2 and TRBJ1-1; TRBD1 matches 7 bases. There are 15 residues in the CDR3. CDR1 is SGHTA and CDR2 is FQGNSA in the germline V gene. V lost 4 bases, J lost 4 bases, and 9 bases stayed unmatched. This CDR3 is CASSSGQIGGTEAFF. The CDR3 nucleotides are TGTGCCAGCAGCTCGGGACAGATCGGTGGCACTGAAGCTTTCTTT.

The chain couples TRBV4-2 to TRBJ2-3; TRBD2 matches 12 bases. The V gene end was trimmed by 0 bases and the J gene end by 5 bases; junction bases not matched to a gene: 6. Germline-derived CDR1 and CDR2 are LGHNA and YNFKEQ. The CDR3 runs to 17 residues. The CDR3 DNA sequence: TGTGCCAGCAGCCAAGATACTAGCGGGGGGATGGGAGATACGCAGTATTTT. This gives the protein CASSQDTSGGMGDTQYF.

The V call is TRBV18, the J call TRBJ1-6; no clear D. Per the germline V gene, CDR1 is KGHSH and CDR2 is LQKENI. The CDR3 length is 17 residues. Trimming stripped 3 bases from V and 0 bases from J, with 12 bases between. The CDR3 nucleotides are TGTGCCAGCTCACCGTTTACGACTGGCTCCTATAATTCACCCCTCCACTTT. This translates into CASSPFTTGSYNSPLHF.

The chain carries TRBV7-9 and TRBJ1-5; 7 bases map to TRBD1. Germline V CDR1 and CDR2: SEHNR, FQNEAQ (reference sequence). The CDR3 is 17 amino acids. V shed 1 base and J 3 bases; nucleotides not matched to a gene: 9. Here the CDR3 DNA reads TGTGCCAGCAGCTTAGAGGTCCGGACAGGAGTCAATCAGCCCCAGCATTTT. This sequence encodes CASSLEVRTGVNQPQHF.

A single count supports this clone. The genes are TRBV7-2 and TRBJ2-6; no clear D. The CDR3 consists of 15 residues. V lost 5 bases and J 4 bases, leaving 12 bases between the germline ends. Looked up from germline, CDR1 is SGHTA and CDR2 is FQGNSA. The CDR3 reads CASSPLQTGANVLTF. CDR3 bases: TGTGCCAGCAGCCCCCTTCAGACAGGGGCCAACGTCCTGACTTTC.

V and J are TRBV5-4 and TRBJ2-2; no clear D. The CDR3 covers 14 residues. The germline V and J ends were trimmed by 4 bases and 2 bases, with 9 bases remaining between them. CDR1 is SGHNT, CDR2 YYREEE, per germline (reference sequence). CDR3 loop: CASSPIINTGELFF. The CDR3 coding sequence is TGTGCCAGCAGCCCGATTATTAACACCGGGGAGCTGTTTTTT.

This chain connects TRBV4-2 to TRBJ2-5, with 11 nucleotides matching TRBD1. CDR1 and CDR2 from the germline V gene are LGHNA and YNFKEQ. The CDR3 totals 18 residues. The junction had 13 bases not matched to a gene; V was cut back by 3 bases and J by 4 bases. CDR3 sequence reads: CASSQLNPGQGAGETQYF. CDR3 nucleotide sequence: TGTGCCAGCAGCCAGCTTAACCCCGGACAGGGGGCCGGAGAGACCCAGTACTTC.

This chain connects TRBV10-3 to TRBJ2-1; TRBD2 agrees at 10 bases. Germline values: CDR1 ENHRY, CDR2 SYGVKD. The CDR3 consists of 17 residues. The J segment lost 6 bases and the V segment lost 1 base, leaving 9 bases of the junction unmatched. This CDR3 reads CAISEYPAGGQGNEQFF. CDR3 DNA: TGTGCCATCAGTGAGTACCCAGCGGGAGGGCAGGGCAATGAGCAGTTCTTC.

The chain links TRBV6-5 to TRBJ1-5; D is ambiguous. CDR3 size: 13 residues. Germline CDR1 reads MNHEY; CDR2 reads SVGAGI. V was pared by 2 bases and J by 2 bases, with 4 bases between. The CDR3 loop reads CASSYAGNQPQHF. CDR3 in DNA: TGTGCCAGCAGTTACGCCGGCAATCAGCCCCAGCATTTT.

This clone came up once. The V call is TRBV5-1, the J call TRBJ2-3, with 13 nucleotides matching TRBD2. Germline V gene sequence: CDR1 SGHRS, CDR2 YFSETQ. V dropped 4 bases and J dropped 6; count of bases not matched to a gene: 5. This CDR3 contains 15 residues. In nucleotides, the CDR3 is TGCGCCAGCAGCCTGACTAGCGGGGGGCGGGATACGCAGTATTTT. It is translated as CASSLTSGGRDTQYF. Combining the CDR3 with reference TRBV5-1 and TRBJ2-3 gives the whole variable domain KAGVTQTPRYLIKTRGQQVTLSCSPISGHRSVSWYQQTPGQGLQFLFEYFSETQRNKGNFPGRFSGRQFSNSRSEMNVSTLELGDSALYLCASSLTSGGRDTQYFGPGTRLTVL.

The chain has TRBV15 and TRBJ1-1; no firm D call. The CDR3 runs to 12 residues. CDR1 is LNHNV and CDR2 is YYDKDF in the germline V gene (reference sequence). V shed 4 bases and J shed 9 bases, with 12 bases lying between them. This chain's CDR3 is CATSTEKAQAFF. Written as DNA, the CDR3 is TGTGCCACCAGCACAGAAAAAGCCCAAGCTTTCTTT.

This clone was recorded once. The V gene is TRBV14, the J gene TRBJ2-5; unclear D gene. This CDR3 contains 13 residues. The V end was cut by 2 bases, the J end by 5 bases, with 9 bases between. Germline values: CDR1 SGHDN, CDR2 FVKESK. The chain's CDR3 is CASSQLVRETQYF. As DNA, the CDR3 is TGTGCCAGCAGCCAATTGGTTCGGGAGACCCAGTACTTC.